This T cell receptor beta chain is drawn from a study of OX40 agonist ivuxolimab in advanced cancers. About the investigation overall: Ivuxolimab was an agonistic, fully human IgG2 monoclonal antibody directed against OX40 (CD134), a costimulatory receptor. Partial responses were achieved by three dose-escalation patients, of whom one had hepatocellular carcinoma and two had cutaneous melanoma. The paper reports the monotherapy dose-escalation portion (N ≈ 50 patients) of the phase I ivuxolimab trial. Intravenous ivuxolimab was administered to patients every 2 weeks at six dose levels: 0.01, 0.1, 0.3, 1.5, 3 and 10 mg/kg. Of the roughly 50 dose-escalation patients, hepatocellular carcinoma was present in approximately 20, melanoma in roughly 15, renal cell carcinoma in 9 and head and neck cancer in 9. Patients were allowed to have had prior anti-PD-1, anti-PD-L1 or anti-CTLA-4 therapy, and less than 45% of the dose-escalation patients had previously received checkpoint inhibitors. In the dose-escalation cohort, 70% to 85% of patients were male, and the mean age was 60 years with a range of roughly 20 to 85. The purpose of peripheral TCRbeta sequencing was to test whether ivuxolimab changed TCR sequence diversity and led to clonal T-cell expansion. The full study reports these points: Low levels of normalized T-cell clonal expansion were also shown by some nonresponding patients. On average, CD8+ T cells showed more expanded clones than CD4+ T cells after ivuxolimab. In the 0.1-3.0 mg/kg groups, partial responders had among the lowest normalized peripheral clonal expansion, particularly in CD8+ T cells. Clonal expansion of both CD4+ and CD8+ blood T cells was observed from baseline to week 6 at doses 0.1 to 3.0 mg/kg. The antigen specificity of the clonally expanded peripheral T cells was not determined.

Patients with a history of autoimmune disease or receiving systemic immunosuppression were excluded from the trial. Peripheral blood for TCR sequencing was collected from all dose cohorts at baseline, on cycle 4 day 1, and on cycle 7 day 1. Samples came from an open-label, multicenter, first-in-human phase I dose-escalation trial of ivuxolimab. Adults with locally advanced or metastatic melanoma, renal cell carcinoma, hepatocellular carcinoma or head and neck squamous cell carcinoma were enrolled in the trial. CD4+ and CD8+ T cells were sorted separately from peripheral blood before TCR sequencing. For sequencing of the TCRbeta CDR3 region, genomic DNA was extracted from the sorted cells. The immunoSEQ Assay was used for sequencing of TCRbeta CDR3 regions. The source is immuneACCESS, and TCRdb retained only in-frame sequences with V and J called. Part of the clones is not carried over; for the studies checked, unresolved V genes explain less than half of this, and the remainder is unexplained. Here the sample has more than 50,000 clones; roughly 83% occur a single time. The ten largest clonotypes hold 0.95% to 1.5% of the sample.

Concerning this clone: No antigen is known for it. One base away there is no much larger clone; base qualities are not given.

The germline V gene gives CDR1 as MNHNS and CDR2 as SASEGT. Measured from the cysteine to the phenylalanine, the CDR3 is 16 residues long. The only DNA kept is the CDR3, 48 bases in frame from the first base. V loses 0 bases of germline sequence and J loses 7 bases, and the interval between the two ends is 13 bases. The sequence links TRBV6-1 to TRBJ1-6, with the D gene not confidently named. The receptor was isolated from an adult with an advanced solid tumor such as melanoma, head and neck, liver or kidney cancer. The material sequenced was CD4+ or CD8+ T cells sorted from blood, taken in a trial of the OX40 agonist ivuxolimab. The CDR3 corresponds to CASSEAVTLNNSPLHF. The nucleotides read TGTGCCAGCAGTGAAGCCGTGACACTTAACAATTCACCCCTCCACTTT.